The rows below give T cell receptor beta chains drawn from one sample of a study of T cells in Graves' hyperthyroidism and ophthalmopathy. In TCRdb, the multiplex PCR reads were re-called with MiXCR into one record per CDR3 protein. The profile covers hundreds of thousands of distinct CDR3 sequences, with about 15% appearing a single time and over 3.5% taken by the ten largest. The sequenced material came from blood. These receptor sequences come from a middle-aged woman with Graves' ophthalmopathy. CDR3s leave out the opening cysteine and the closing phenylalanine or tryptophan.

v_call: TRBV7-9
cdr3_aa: ASSFGQLTEAF

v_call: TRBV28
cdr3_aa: ASRPRGLNSLYNSPLH

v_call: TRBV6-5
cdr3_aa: ASSFLMGAGELF

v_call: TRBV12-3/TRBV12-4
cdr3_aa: ASSTISQGSGTEAF

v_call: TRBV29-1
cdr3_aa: SVRLSGANVLT

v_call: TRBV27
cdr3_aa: ASRRDTGGGYT

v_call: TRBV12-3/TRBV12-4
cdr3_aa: ASSDSFRHGYT

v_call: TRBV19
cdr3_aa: ASSFGARGDGSYEQY

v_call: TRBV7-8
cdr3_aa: ASSSNSLLGYT

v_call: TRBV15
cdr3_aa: ATSRDLAGGAF

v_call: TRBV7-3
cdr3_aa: ASSPQTNSGANVLT

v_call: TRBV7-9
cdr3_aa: ASGPGGPNTEAF

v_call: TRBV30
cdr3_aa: AWRGQGTGELF

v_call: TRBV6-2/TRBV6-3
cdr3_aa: ASSKKVFSNQPQH

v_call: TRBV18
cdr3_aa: ASSPPASPNYEQY

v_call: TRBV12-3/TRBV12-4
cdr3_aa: ASSSSGKNSYEQY

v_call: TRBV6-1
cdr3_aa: ASSESGRQPQH

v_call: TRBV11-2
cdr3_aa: ASSSAAGEQY

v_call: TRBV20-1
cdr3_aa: SASVGTSSGEQY

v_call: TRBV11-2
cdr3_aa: ASSLGYSVETQY

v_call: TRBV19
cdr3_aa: ASRTGGPEAF

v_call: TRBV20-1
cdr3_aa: SAREPGQGTYGYT

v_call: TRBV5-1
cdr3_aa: ASSQGAFGNTIY

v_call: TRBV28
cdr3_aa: ASSFLGQQETQY

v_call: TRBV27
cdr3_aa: ASSGTGNQETQY

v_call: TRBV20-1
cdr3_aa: SAQTGVNTGELF

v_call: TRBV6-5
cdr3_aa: ASRNRASSYEQY

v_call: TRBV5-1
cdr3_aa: ASSLAEATRGEQY

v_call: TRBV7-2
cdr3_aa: ASSLGVMSSYEQY

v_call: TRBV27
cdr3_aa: ASSLLSAGANYGYT

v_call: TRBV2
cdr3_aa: ASSLKGGTEAF

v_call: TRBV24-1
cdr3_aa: ATSDLPGLAGHNEQF

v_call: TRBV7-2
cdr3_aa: ASSFRTGGNNEQF

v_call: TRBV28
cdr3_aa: ASSLPGVGVANYGYT

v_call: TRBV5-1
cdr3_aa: ASSTAGAEETQY

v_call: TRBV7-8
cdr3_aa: ASSLALIQPQH

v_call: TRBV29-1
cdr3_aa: SVDVRQGDSYGYT

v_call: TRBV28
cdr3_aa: ASSFSDSWDQPQH

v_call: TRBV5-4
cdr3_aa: ASSSSPDRRNQPQH

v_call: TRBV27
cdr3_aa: ASSLSEAQY

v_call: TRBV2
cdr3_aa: AGARSVETQY

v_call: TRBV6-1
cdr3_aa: ASRDNRGRNEQY

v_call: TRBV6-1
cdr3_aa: ASSGAGALVDEQY

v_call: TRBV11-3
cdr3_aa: ASSNFLLYEQY

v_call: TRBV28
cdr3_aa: ASSLVGCEQY

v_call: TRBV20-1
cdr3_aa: SARKGGADGYT

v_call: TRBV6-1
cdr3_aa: ASRISPAQETQY

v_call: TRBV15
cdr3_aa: ATRDPGRTKTGANVLT

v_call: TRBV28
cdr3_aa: ASTPGVGGIGPYEQY

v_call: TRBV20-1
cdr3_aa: SASPGVSYEQY

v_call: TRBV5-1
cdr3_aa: ASSPAPTGAYEQY

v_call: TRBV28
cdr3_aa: ASSSGGAGVETQY